This entry features one TCR beta chain sequence. This same CDR3 is encoded by further DNA sequences in the sample. The sample comes from a study of blood T cell repertoires in COVID-19. Germline CDR1 and CDR2: MNHEY and SVGAGI. V was shortened by 0 bases and J by 1 base, with 6 bases between the two germline ends. The CDR3 totals 15 residues. Authors' processing steps: Researchers report that nucleated cell counts were estimated from reference gene primer amplification. Measured with immunoSEQ multiplex PCR; TCRdb has only the in-frame clones, and not every one. That table gives V, J and clone size, and the DNA gave D and trimming. The sample lists 200,000 to 300,000 clones, roughly 86% occurring once.

The sequenced sample consisted of peripheral blood. This chain connects TRBV6-5 to TRBJ2-2; no firm D call. This receptor was obtained from a man aged 50 to 60 with acute or convalescent COVID-19. The CDR3 here is CASSYSSWNTGELFF. CDR3 in DNA: TGTGCCAGCAGTTACTCGTCCTGGAACACCGGGGAGCTGTTTTTT.